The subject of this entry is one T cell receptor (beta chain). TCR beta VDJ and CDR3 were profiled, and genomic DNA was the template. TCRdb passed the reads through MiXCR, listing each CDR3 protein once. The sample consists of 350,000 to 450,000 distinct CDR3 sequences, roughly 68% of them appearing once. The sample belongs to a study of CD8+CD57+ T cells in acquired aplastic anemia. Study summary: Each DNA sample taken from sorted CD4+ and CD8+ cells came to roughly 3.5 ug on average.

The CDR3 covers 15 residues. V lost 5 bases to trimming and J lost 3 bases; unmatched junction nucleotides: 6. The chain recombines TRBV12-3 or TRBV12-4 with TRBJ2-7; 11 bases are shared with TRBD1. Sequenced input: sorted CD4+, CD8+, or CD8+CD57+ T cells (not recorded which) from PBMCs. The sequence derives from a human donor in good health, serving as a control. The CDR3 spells CASSGSGQGDYEQYF. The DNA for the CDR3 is TGTGCCAGCAGTGGGTCGGGACAGGGGGACTACGAGCAGTACTTC.